Listed below are T cell receptor beta chains from one sample, sequenced in a study of T cell repertoires in ileal Crohn's disease. Generated by immunoSEQ multiplex PCR, the TCRdb table keeps only in-frame clones and is missing some. The repertoire consists of roughly 15,000 clones, with 83% occurring once and the leading ten covering 10% to 13%. The sequenced material came from ileal tissue. The receptors here all came from an adult with Crohn's disease. Both conserved end residues are part of each CDR3. The D gene is left open where the match is weak. Some rows mark clone size as missing; the rest say once, few, many or name a class of expanded clone.

once	TRBD1	TRBV6-1	TRBJ1-5	TGTGCCAGCAGTGACTACAGGGGGCGAGCTCAGCCCCAGCATTTT	CASSDYRGRAQPQHF
-	-	TRBV29-1	TRBJ2-5	TGCAGCGTTCTTCGGACAGTCCAAGAGACCCAGTACTTC	CSVLRTVQETQYF
-	TRBD1	TRBV18	TRBJ1-5	TGTGCCAGCTCACGAATGGGACAGGGGGCGCCTCAGCCCCAGCATTTT	CASSRMGQGAPQPQHF
-	-	TRBV5-1	TRBJ1-3	TGCGCCAGCAGCCCAGGGGAGTCTGGAAACACCATATATTTT	CASSPGESGNTIYF
-	-	TRBV5-1	TRBJ2-7	TGCGCCAGCAGCTTGGCCGTGGCGGGTGGGTACGAGCAGTACTTC	CASSLAVAGGYEQYF
-	TRBD1	TRBV4-1	TRBJ1-2	TGCGCCAGCAGCTCCGCTCACCTGGGGACAGGGGGGCACTATGGCTACACCTTC	CASSSAHLGTGGHYGYTF
-	TRBD1	TRBV5-4	TRBJ2-7	TGTGCCAGCAGCCCAGGACAGGGTGGCTACGAGCAGTACTTC	CASSPGQGGYEQYF
-	TRBD2	TRBV7-9	TRBJ2-2	TGTGCCAGCAGCTTAGAAGCTAGCGGGGGGCCGTTCACCGGGGAGCTGTTTTTT	CASSLEASGGPFTGELFF
-	-	TRBV4-2	TRBJ2-2	TGTGCCAGCAGCCAAGAAGCGTTCTCGGGGGAGCTGTTTTTT	CASSQEAFSGELFF
-	TRBD1	TRBV2	TRBJ1-3	TGTGCCAGCAGTGTTGACAGGGGATCTGGAAACACCATATATTTT	CASSVDRGSGNTIYF
-	TRBD2	TRBV4-3	TRBJ2-3	TGCGCCAGCAGCCAAGATGAAGGCGGGGGGGCTCAGTATTTT	CASSQDEGGGAQYF
-	TRBD2	TRBV7-3	TRBJ2-1	TGTGCCAGCAGCCCACTAGCGGGGGGGCTGGGTGAGCAGTTCTTC	CASSPLAGGLGEQFF
-	-	TRBV19	TRBJ1-1	TGTGCCAGTAGATGGAGGGGTGAAGCTTTCTTT	CASRWRGEAFF
-	-	TRBV5-1	TRBJ2-2	TGCGCCAGCAGCAATCGCGGGGTCTCCGACACCGGGGAGCTGTTTTTT	CASSNRGVSDTGELFF
-	TRBD2	TRBV4-1	TRBJ2-5	TGCGCCAGCAGCCCCTTGACAGGGGTCGGACTAGCGGGGGGAGAGACCCAGTACTTC	CASSPLTGVGLAGGETQYF
-	-	TRBV6-1	TRBJ2-5	TGTGCCAGCAGGATCTCCCCCCCTAGCGTTGAGACCCAGTACTTC	CASRISPPSVETQYF
-	TRBD1	TRBV2	TRBJ1-3	TGTGCCAGTCTGGACAGGGGAGGTGGAAACACCATATATTTT	CASLDRGGGNTIYF
-	-	TRBV11-3	TRBJ2-3	TGTGCCAGCAGCTTAGGGAGGACAGATACGCAGTATTTT	CASSLGRTDTQYF
once	TRBD1	TRBV7-8	TRBJ1-6	TGTGCCAGCAGTCCCTACCGGGACAGCGCTTCACCCCTCCACTTT	CASSPYRDSASPLHF
-	-	TRBV30	TRBJ2-7	TGTGCCTGGAGCCCGCCCGCCTCAGGGGCCTCCTACGAGCAGTACTTC	CAWSPPASGASYEQYF
-	-	TRBV10-3	TRBJ1-2	TGTGCCATCAGACCGGACAGAAATAACTATGGCTACACCTTC	CAIRPDRNNYGYTF
-	TRBD2	TRBV5-1	TRBJ2-5	TGCGCCAGCAGCCCGGGTCCCCCTAGCGGGGGGATAATGGGGGAGACCCAGTACTTC	CASSPGPPSGGIMGETQYF
-	TRBD2	TRBV6-5	TRBJ2-7	TGTGCCACCGTCTCGCCGGGGGGGCATCGTGAGCAGTACTTC	CATVSPGGHREQYF
-	TRBD2	TRBV10-3	TRBJ2-7	TGTGCCATCAGTGATAGCAGCGGGGGGGCGGATGAGCAGTACTTC	CAISDSSGGADEQYF
-	-	TRBV9	TRBJ2-3	TGTGCCAGCAGTCGCACCGGGACATCACCTCTTAGCACAGATACGCAGTATTTT	CASSRTGTSPLSTDTQYF
-	-	TRBV18	TRBJ2-7	TGTGCCAGCTCACCAGGGGCGACAGACGAGCAGTACTTC	CASSPGATDEQYF
few	TRBD1	TRBV7-9	TRBJ1-2	TGTGCCAGCAGCACTTCAGGACAGGACTATGGCTACACCTTC	CASSTSGQDYGYTF
-	-	TRBV11-1	TRBJ2-5	TGTGCCAGCAGCTTAGCCACCATGAGGGCCGGAGAGACCCAGTACTTC	CASSLATMRAGETQYF
-	-	TRBV7-2	TRBJ2-1	TGTGCCAGCAGCGCCAGACTAGTGGGGCTCGGGGAGCAGTTCTTC	CASSARLVGLGEQFF
-	TRBD2	TRBV4-3	TRBJ2-1	TGCGCCAGCAGCCAAGATCCCCCGTTGGTAGCGGGAGTCTACAATGAGCAGTTCTTC	CASSQDPPLVAGVYNEQFF
once	-	TRBV7-9	TRBJ2-7	TGTGCCAGCAGATCCTCCGGGGGGCAAATCTACGAGCAGTACTTC	CASRSSGGQIYEQYF
-	TRBD1	TRBV7-2	TRBJ1-6	TGTGCCAGCAGCCCTCAGGGGACAGGGGCCAATAATTCACCCCTCCACTTT	CASSPQGTGANNSPLHF
-	TRBD1	TRBV5-6	TRBJ1-1	TGTGCCAGCAGCTTGGCCCTGGGACAGGGAGGCACTGAAGCTTTCTTT	CASSLALGQGGTEAFF
few	TRBD2	TRBV9	TRBJ2-7	TGTGCCAGCAGCCTTTTGGGAGGGCAGGAGCTCTACGAGCAGTACTTC	CASSLLGGQELYEQYF
-	TRBD1	TRBV7-6	TRBJ2-7	TGTGCCAGCAGCACGGACCGTCGGACAGGGTATAACTCCTACGAGCAGTACTTC	CASSTDRRTGYNSYEQYF
-	TRBD1	TRBV29-1	TRBJ1-1	TGCAGCGCGGGCAGGGGGGACGGATGGAACACTGAAGCTTTCTTT	CSAGRGDGWNTEAFF
-	TRBD2	TRBV5-1	TRBJ2-3	TGCGCCAGCCGAAGTGGGACTAGCGTCCGCACAGATACGCAGTATTTT	CASRSGTSVRTDTQYF
-	TRBD2	TRBV27	TRBJ2-1	TGTGCCAGCAGGGATCTAGCGGGATACAATGAGCAGTTCTTC	CASRDLAGYNEQFF
few	TRBD1	TRBV30	TRBJ1-5	TGTGCCTGGGGCAGAGGGGGCCATCAGCCCCAGCATTTT	CAWGRGGHQPQHF
-	-	TRBV7-9	TRBJ1-5	TGTGCCAGCAGCTTTGGGGCTGATCAGCCCCAGCATTTT	CASSFGADQPQHF
-	TRBD1	TRBV6-6	TRBJ1-5	TGTGCCAGCAGCAGACAGGGTATCCTGAACAATCAGCCCCAGCATTTT	CASSRQGILNNQPQHF
-	-	TRBV7-8	TRBJ1-6	TGTGCCAGCAGCTTAGCGGGGGCCAATTCACCCCTCCACTTT	CASSLAGANSPLHF
few	-	TRBV27	TRBJ1-2	TGTGCCAGCAGTTTAGGGGGCGGCTATGGCTACACCTTC	CASSLGGGYGYTF
few	-	TRBV2	TRBJ2-7	TGTGCCAGCAGTGGGACCCCACGGGAATTTGAGCAGTACTTC	CASSGTPREFEQYF
-	-	TRBV9	TRBJ2-7	TGTGCCAGCAGCGTCAGTGCGGGGGCCGGATACGAGCAGTACTTC	CASSVSAGAGYEQYF
-	TRBD1	TRBV9	TRBJ2-7	TGTGCCAGCAGCGCCGGACAGGGACCCGTCGAGCAGTACTTC	CASSAGQGPVEQYF
-	TRBD2	TRBV5-1	TRBJ2-5	TGCGCCAGCAGCTCCCAAAAAGCGGGGGAAGAGACCCAGTACTTC	CASSSQKAGEETQYF
few	-	TRBV19	TRBJ2-1	TGTGCCAGTAGTGCACACCCGGGGGTGATGGCCTACAATGAGCAGTTCTTC	CASSAHPGVMAYNEQFF
-	-	TRBV5-1	TRBJ1-2	TGCGCCAGCTCGGGGAAAGCCTCCCGGGACTATGGCTACACCTTC	CASSGKASRDYGYTF
-	-	TRBV4-3	TRBJ1-4	TGCGCCAGCAGCCAAGCTCCGGGAGGGGAGGGTAATGAAAAACTGTTTTTT	CASSQAPGGEGNEKLFF
-	-	TRBV28	TRBJ2-7	TGTGCCAGCAGTTCCCCCGCCTCGGCAGGGCTTTACGAGCAGTACTTC	CASSSPASAGLYEQYF
-	-	TRBV7-9	TRBJ1-1	TGTGCCAGCAGCGGGGCGGGAGCGGTAATGAACACTGAAGCTTTCTTT	CASSGAGAVMNTEAFF
-	TRBD2	TRBV5-1	TRBJ2-4	TGCGCCAGCAGCTTCGGGGAGGGAGGAAGAAACATTCAGTACTTC	CASSFGEGGRNIQYF